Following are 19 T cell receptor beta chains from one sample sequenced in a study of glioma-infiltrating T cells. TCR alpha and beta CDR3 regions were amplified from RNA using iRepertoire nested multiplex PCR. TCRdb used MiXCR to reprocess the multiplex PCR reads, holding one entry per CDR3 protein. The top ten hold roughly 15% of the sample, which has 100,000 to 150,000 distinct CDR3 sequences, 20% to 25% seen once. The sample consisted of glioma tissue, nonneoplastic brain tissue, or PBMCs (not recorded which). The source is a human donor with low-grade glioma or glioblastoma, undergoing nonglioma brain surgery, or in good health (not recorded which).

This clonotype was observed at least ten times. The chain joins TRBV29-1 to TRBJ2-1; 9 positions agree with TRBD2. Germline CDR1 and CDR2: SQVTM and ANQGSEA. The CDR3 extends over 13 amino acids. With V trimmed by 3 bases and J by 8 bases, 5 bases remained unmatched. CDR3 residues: CSVDSSGIDEQFF. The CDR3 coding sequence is TGCAGCGTTGATTCTAGCGGGATAGATGAGCAGTTCTTC.

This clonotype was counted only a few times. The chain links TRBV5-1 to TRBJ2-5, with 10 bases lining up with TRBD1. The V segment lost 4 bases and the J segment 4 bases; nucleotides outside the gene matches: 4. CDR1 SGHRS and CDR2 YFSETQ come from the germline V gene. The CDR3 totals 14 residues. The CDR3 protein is CASSPGDRGETQYF. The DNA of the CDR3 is TGCGCCAGCAGCCCGGGGGACAGGGGAGAGACCCAGTACTTC.

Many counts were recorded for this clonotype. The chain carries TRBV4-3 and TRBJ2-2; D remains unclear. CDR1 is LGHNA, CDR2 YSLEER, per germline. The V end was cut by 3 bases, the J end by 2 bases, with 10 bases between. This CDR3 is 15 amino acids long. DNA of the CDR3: TGCGCCAGCAGCCATGAGGTTCTTAACACCGGGGAGCTGTTTTTT. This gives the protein CASSHEVLNTGELFF.

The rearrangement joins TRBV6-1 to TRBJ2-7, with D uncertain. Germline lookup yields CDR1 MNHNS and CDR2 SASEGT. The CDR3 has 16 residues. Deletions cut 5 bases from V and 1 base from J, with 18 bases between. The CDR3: CASSLLLTTSSYEQYF. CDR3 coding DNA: TGTGCCAGCAGTTTACTATTAACAACAAGTTCCTACGAGCAGTACTTC.

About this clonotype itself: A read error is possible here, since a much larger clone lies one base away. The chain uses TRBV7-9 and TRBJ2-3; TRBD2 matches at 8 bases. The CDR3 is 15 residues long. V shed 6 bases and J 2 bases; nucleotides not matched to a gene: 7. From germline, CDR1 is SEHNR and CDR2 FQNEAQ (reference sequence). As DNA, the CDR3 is TGTGCCAGCAGTACTCGGGGGGGGTTCACAGATACGCAGTATTTT. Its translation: CASSTRGGFTDTQYF. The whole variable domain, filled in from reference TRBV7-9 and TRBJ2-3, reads DTGVSQNPRHKITKRGQNVTFRCDPISEHNRLYWYRQTLGQGPEFLTYFQNEAQLEKSRLLSDRFSAERPKGSFSTLEIQRTEQGDSAMYLCASSTRGGFTDTQYFGPGTRLTVL.

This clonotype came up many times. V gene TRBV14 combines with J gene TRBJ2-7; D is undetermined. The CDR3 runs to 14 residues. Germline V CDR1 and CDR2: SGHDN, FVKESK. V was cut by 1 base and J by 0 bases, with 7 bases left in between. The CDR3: CASSQVRFSYEQYF. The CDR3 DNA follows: TGTGCCAGCAGCCAAGTGAGGTTCTCCTACGAGCAGTACTTC.

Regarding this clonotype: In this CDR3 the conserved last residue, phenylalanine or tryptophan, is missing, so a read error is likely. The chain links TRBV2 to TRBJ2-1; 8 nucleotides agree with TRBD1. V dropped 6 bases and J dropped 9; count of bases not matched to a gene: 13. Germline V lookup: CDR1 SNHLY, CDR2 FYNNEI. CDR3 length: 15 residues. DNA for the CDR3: TGTGCCAGCAGACAAAGGACAGGGCACGTCGGTGAGCAGTTCCTC. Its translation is CASRQRTGHVGEQFL.

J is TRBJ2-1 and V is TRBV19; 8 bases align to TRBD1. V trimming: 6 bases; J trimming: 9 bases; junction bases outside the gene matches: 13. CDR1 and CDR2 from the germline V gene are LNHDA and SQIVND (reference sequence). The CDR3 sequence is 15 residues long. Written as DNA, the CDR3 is TGTGCCAGTAGCCAAGGGACAGGCACCGGAGGTGAGCAGTTCTTC. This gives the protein CASSQGTGTGGEQFF. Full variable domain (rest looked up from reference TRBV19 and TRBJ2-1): DGGITQSPKYLFRKEGQNVTLSCEQNLNHDAMYWYRQDPGQGLRLIYYSQIVNDFQKGDIAEGYSVSREKKESFPLTVTSAQKNPTAFYLCASSQGTGTGGEQFFGPGTRLTVL.

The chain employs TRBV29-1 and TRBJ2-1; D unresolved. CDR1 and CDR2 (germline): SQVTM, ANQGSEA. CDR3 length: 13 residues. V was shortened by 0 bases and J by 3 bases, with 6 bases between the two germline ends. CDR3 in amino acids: CSVEDALYNEQFF. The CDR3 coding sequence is TGCAGCGTTGAAGACGCCCTCTACAATGAGCAGTTCTTC.

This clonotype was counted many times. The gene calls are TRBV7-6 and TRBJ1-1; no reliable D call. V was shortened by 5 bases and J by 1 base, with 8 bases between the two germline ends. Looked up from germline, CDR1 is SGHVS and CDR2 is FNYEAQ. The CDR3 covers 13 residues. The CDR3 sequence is CASSPMSNTEAFF. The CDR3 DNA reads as TGTGCCAGCAGCCCCATGTCGAACACTGAAGCTTTCTTT.

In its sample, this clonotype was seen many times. In nucleotides, the CDR3 is TGTGCCAGCAGCCATTCTAGTAGGACCTACGAGCAGTACTTC. Protein sequence: CASSHSSRTYEQYF. The rearrangement links TRBV3-1 to TRBJ2-7; no firm D call. This CDR3 has 14 residues. V was shortened by 3 bases and J by 2 bases, with 11 bases between the two germline ends. The germline V gene has CDR1 LGHDT and CDR2 YNNKEL (reference sequence).

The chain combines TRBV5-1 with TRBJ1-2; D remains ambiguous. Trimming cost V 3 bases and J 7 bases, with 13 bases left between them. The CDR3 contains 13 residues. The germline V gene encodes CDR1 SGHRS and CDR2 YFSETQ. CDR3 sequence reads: CASSSDNKRGYTF. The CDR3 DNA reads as TGCGCCAGCAGCTCAGACAACAAACGTGGCTACACCTTC.

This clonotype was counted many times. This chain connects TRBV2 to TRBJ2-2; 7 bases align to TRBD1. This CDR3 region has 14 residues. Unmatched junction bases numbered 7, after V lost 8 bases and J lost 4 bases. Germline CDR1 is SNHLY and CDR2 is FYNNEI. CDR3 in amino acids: CASLGTEGTGELFF. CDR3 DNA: TGTGCCAGCTTGGGGACAGAGGGCACCGGGGAGCTGTTTTTT.

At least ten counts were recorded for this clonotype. The CDR3, as DNA: TGTGCCAGCAGCCAAGATCTAGCGGCTACCACAGATACGCAGTATTTT. Translating gives CASSQDLAATTDTQYF. This sequence joins TRBV3-1 and TRBJ2-3, with 7 bases fitting TRBD2. The CDR3 runs 16 residues. V lost 0 bases, J lost 2 bases, and 5 bases stayed unmatched. CDR1 is LGHDT, CDR2 YNNKEL, per germline (reference sequence).

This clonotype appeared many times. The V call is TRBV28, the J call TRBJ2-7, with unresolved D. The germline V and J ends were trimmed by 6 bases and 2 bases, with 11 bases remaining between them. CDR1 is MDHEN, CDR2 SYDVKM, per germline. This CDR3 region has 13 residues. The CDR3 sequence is CASSTSPPYEQYF. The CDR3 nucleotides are TGTGCCAGCAGCACAAGTCCCCCCTACGAGCAGTACTTC. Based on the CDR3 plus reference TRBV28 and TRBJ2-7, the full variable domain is DVKVTQSSRYLVKRTGEKVFLECVQDMDHENMFWYRQDPGLGLRLIYFSYDVKMKEKGDIPEGYSVSREKKERFSLILESASTNQTSMYLCASSTSPPYEQYFGPGTRLTVT.

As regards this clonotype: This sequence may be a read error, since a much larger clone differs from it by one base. The CDR3 spells CASGFLRNERFF. In nucleotides, the CDR3 is TGTGCTAGTGGTTTCCTAAGGAATGAGCGGTTCTTC. V and J are TRBV12-5 and TRBJ2-1; D remains unclear. Looked up from germline, CDR1 is LGHNT and CDR2 is FRNRAP. CDR3 size: 12 residues.

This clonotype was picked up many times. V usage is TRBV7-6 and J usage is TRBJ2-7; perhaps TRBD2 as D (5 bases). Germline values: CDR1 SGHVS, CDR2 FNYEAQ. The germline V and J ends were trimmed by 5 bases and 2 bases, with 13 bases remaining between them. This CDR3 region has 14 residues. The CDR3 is CASSPRGGAYEQYF. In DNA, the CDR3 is TGTGCCAGCAGCCCTCGGGGTGGGGCCTACGAGCAGTACTTC. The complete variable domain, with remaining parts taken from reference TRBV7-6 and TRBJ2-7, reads GAGVSQSPRYKVTKRGQDVALRCDPISGHVSLYWYRQALGQGPEFLTYFNYEAQQDKSGLPNDRFSAERPEGSISTLTIQRTEQRDSAMYRCASSPRGGAYEQYFGPGTRLTVT.

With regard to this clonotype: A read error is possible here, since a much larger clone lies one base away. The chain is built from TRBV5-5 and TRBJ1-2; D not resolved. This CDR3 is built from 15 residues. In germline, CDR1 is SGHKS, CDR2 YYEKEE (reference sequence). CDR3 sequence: CASSFHTSAKYGYTF. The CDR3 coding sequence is TGTGCCAGCAGCTTCCATACCTCCGCTAAATATGGCTACACCTTC.

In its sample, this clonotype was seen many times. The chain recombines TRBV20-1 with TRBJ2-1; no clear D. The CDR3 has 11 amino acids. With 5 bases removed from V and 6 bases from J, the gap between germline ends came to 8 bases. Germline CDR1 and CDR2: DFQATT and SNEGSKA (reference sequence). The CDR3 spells CSALGLNEQFF. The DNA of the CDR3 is TGCAGTGCTCTCGGGCTCAATGAGCAGTTCTTC.